The 8 T cell receptor beta chains given below trace back to one sample, sequenced in a study of blood T cell repertoires in COVID-19. TCRdb's copy holds only in-frame clones and misses some; the assay was immunoSEQ multiplex PCR. Of approximately 210,000 clones listed, about 83% are singletons. The source material was peripheral blood. Source of these receptors: a woman aged 50 to 60 with active or convalescent COVID-19.

The chain recombines TRBV19 with TRBJ1-1; a weak D match, TRBD1 (5 bases). The CDR3 consists of 14 residues. CDR1 and CDR2 from the germline V gene are LNHDA and SQIVND (reference sequence). V lost 5 bases and J 1 base, leaving 11 bases between the germline ends. The CDR3 spells CASSPVGGNTEAFF. DNA for the CDR3: TGTGCCAGTAGTCCGGTCGGGGGGAACACTGAAGCTTTCTTT.

The chain couples TRBV28 to TRBJ1-2; 8 nucleotides agree with TRBD1. This CDR3 is built from 13 residues. CDR1 is MDHEN and CDR2 is SYDVKM in the germline V gene. The J segment lost 4 bases and the V segment lost 5 bases, leaving 3 bases of the junction unmatched. CDR3 nucleotide sequence: TGTGCCAGCAGTCGGACAGGGTCCTATGGCTACACCTTC. Residues: CASSRTGSYGYTF.

The chain employs TRBV11-2 and TRBJ1-2; tentative D call: TRBD1 (6 bases). Germline V gene sequence: CDR1 SGHAT, CDR2 FQNNGV. The germline V and J ends were trimmed by 5 bases and 4 bases, with 17 bases remaining between them. There are 15 residues in the CDR3. The CDR3 here is CASSLGGQIFYGYTF. The CDR3 DNA reads as TGTGCCAGCAGCCTCGGAGGACAGATTTTCTATGGCTACACCTTC.

The chain employs TRBV5-5 and TRBJ1-6; a possible D gene is TRBD1 (6 bases). Germline CDR1 is SGHKS and CDR2 is YYEKEE (reference sequence). The CDR3 runs 17 residues. Trimming removed 0 bases at V and 6 bases at J, with 16 bases between. The CDR3 DNA sequence: TGTGCCAGCAGCTTGGGATTCTCAGGGGCCCTTAATTCACCCCTCCACTTT. Amino acid sequence: CASSLGFSGALNSPLHF.

The V gene is TRBV10-1, the J gene TRBJ2-3; D is possibly TRBD2 (7 bases). With 6 bases removed from V and 3 bases from J, the gap between germline ends came to 16 bases. The CDR3 is 15 amino acids. CDR1 and CDR2 from the germline V gene are WNHNN and SYGVQD (reference sequence). CDR3 bases: TGCGCCAGCAGCCAAGGGAGGGGGTGGACAGATACGCAGTATTTT. Translating gives CASSQGRGWTDTQYF.

This sequence joins TRBV10-3 and TRBJ1-1; no clear D gene. Trimming took off 10 bases at V and 3 bases at J, with 15 bases between the two ends. This CDR3 is built from 13 residues. Germline-derived CDR1 and CDR2 are ENHRY and SYGVKD. CDR3 nucleotide sequence: TGTGCCACCCGCGGGATAATCTACACTGAAGCTTTCTTT. Its protein is CATRGIIYTEAFF.

This rearrangement joins TRBV5-1 to TRBJ1-1; TRBD1 agrees at 10 bases. CDR3 length: 17 amino acids. Germline V CDR1 and CDR2: SGHRS, YFSETQ. With 3 bases clipped from V and 5 bases from J, the junction kept 13 bases outside the gene matches. CDR3 DNA: TGCGCCAGCAGCTCCCCACTAAACCGGGACAGGGGAACTGAAGCTTTCTTT. Its protein is CASSSPLNRDRGTEAFF.

The chain is built from TRBV19 and TRBJ1-5; no clear D. CDR3 length equals 15 residues. Trimming took off 2 bases at V and 4 bases at J, with 12 bases between the two ends. Germline CDR1 LNHDA, CDR2 SQIVND (reference sequence). CDR3 nucleotides: TGTGCCAGTAGTATAAGCGACGGGTTGAATCAGCCCCAGCATTTT. Translated, it gives CASSISDGLNQPQHF.